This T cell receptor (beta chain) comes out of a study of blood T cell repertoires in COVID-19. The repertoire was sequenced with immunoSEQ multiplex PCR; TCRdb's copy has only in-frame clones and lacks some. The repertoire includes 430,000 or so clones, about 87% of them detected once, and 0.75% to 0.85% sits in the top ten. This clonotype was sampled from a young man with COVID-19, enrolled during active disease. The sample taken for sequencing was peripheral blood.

In nucleotides, the CDR3 is TGTGCCAGCAGCCTCGGGGGGGAAGGGCGAGAGACCCAGTACTTC. Translation: CASSLGGEGRETQYF. J is TRBJ2-5 and V is TRBV7-9; 8 bases match TRBD2. Germline CDR1 SEHNR, CDR2 FQNEAQ (reference sequence). The trim removed 5 bases at V and 4 bases at J, leaving 9 bases unmatched. The CDR3 totals 15 residues.